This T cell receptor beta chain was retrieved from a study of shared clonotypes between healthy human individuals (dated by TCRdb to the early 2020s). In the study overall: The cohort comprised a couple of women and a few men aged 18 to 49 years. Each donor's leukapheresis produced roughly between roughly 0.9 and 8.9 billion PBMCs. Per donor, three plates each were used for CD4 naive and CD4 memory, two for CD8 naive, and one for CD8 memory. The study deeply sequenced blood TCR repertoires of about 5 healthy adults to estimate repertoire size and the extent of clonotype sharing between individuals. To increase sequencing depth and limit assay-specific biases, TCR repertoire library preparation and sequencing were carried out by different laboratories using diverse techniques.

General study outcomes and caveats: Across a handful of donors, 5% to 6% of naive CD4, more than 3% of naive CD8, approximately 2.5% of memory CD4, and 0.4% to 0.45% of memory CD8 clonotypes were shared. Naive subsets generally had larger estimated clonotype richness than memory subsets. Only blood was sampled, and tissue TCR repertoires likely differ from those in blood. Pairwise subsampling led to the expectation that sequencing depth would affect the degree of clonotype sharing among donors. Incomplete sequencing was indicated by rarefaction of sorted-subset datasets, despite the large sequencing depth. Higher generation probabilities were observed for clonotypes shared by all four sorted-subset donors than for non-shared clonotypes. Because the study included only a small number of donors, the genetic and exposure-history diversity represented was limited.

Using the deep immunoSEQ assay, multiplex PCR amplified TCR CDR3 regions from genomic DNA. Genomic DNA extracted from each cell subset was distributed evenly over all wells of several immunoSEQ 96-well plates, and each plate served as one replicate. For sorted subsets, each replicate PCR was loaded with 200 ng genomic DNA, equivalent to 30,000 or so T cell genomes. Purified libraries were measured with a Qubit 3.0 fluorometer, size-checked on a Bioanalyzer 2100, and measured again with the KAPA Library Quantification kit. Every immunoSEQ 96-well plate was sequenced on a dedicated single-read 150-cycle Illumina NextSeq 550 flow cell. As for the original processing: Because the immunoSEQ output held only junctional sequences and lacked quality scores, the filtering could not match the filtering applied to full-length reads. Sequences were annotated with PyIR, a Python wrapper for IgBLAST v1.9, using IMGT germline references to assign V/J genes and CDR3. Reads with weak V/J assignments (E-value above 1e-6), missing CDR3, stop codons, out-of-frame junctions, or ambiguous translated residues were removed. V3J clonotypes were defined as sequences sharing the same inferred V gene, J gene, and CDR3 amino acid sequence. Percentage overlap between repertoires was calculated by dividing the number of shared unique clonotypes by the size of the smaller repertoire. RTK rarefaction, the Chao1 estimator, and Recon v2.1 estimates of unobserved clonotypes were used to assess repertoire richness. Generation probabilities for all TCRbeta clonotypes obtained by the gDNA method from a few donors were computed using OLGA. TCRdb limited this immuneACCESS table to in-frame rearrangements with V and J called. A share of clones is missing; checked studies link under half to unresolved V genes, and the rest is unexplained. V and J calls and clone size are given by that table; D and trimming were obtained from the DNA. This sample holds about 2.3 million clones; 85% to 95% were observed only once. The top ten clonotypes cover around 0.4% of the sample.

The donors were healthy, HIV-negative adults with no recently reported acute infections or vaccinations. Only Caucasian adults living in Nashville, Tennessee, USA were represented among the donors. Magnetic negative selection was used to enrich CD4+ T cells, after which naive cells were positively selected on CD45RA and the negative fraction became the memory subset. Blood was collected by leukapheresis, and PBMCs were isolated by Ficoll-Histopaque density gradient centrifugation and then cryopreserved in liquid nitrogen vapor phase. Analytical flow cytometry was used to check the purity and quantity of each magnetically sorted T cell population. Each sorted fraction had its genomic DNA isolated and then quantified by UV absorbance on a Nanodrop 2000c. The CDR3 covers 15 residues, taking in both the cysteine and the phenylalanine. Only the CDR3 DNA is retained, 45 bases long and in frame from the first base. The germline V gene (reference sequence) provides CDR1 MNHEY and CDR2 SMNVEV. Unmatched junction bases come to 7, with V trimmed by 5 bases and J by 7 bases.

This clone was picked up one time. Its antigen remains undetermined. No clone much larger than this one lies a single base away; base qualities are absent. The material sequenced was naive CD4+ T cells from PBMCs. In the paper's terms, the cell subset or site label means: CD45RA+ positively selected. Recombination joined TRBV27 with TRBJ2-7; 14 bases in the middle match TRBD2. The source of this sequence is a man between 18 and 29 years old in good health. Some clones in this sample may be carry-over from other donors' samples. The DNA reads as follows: TGTGCCAGCAGTAATAGACTAGCGGGAGGGCGGGAGCAGTACTTC. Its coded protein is CASSNRLAGGREQYF.